This T cell receptor (beta chain) emerged from a study of OX40 agonist ivuxolimab in advanced cancers. Here immunoSEQ multiplex PCR was the method, and the copy in TCRdb shows in-frame clones only, minus some. The sample carries approximately 59,000 clones, nearly 85% recorded once. Notes on the study in general: CD4+ and CD8+ blood T cells expanded clonally by week 6 at 0.1 to 3.0 mg/kg. Expanded clones belonging to CD8+ T cells outnumbered, on average, those of CD4+.

A remark on this clone: Its antigen is not identified.

Blood sampling took place at baseline, cycle 4 day 1, and cycle 7 day 1. Germline loops: CDR1 SGHTA, CDR2 FQGTGA. This CDR3 region has 13 residues. Deletions cut 3 bases from V and 8 bases from J, with 11 bases between. Sequenced material: CD4+ or CD8+ T cells sorted from blood, taken in a trial of the OX40 agonist ivuxolimab. This rearrangement joins TRBV7-3 to TRBJ2-1; unclear D gene. The TCR comes from an adult with an advanced solid tumor such as melanoma, head and neck, liver or kidney cancer. The CDR3 DNA reads TGTGCCAGCAGCTTGAGTCAGAGCTATGAGCAGTTCTTC. This codes for CASSLSQSYEQFF. Drawing the rest from reference TRBV7-3 and TRBJ2-1, the complete variable domain is GAGVSQTPSNKVTEKGKYVELRCDPISGHTALYWYRQSLGQGPEFLIYFQGTGAADDSGLPNDRFFAVRPEGSVSTLKIQRTERGDSAVYLCASSLSQSYEQFFGPGTRLTVL.